This T cell receptor (beta chain) was recovered during a study of tumor-infiltrating lymphocytes in primary liver carcinoma. A constant-region primer served to make TCR beta cDNA from roughly 480 ng total RNA. Researchers made the TCR beta libraries by running three nested multiplex PCR rounds with slightly modified ARM-PCR. TRBV1-TRBV30 forward and Cbeta reverse primers drove the first two approximately 10-cycle rounds. TCRdb re-derived calls from the multiplex PCR reads in MiXCR, one entry per CDR3 protein. There are fewer than 250,000 distinct CDR3 sequences in the sample; roughly two thirds occur only once, and 6% to 8.5% lies in the top ten. V was clipped by 0 bases and J by 1 base; unmatched bases: 15. Germline CDR1 is GTSNPN and CDR2 is SVGIG (reference sequence). The CDR3 is made up of 21 amino acids. Extraction also yielded germline DNA, while blood RNA was obtained from unsorted whole blood. There were only treatment-naive patients, all with chronic HBV infection.

This rearrangement joins TRBV30 to TRBJ2-6; 10 nucleotides agree with TRBD1. The origin of this receptor is a woman between 55 and 75 years old with primary liver carcinoma and hepatitis B virus infection. The sample comprised peripheral blood. The CDR3 DNA reads TGTGCCTGGAGTGTCCCACCGGGACAGGGGACGCAAACGTCTGGGGCCAACGTCCTGACTTTC. It translates to CAWSVPPGQGTQTSGANVLTF. Drawing the rest from reference TRBV30 and TRBJ2-6, the complete variable domain is SQTIHQWPATLVQPVGSPLSLECTVEGTSNPNLYWYRQAAGRGLQLLFYSVGIGQISSEVPQNLSASRPQDRQFILSSKKLLLSDSGFYLCAWSVPPGQGTQTSGANVLTFGAGSRLTVL.